This T cell receptor (beta chain) was recovered during a study of beta chain features in type 1 diabetes. Study results and limitations: These data did not resolve whether HLA type affects TCRB rearrangement. For Type 1 diabetes patients, all four CD4+ subsets carried TCRB CDR3s that were moderately but significantly shorter. An over-representation of cells with high TCR expression could result from cDNA sequencing.

Expressed TCRB transcripts were sequenced after all isolated RNA was converted to cDNA. Clones were read by immunoSEQ multiplex PCR, and TCRdb kept only the in-frame ones, dropping some. Here the sample spans under 350,000 clones, roughly 25% being singletons. This clone was found a few times. Its specificity is unknown. There are 14 residues in the CDR3. The V end lost 2 bases, the J end lost 6 bases, and 14 bases lay between the germline ends. Germline V gene sequence: CDR1 SGHRS, CDR2 YFSETQ. Sequenced material: naive CD4+ T cells from blood. The chain joins TRBV5-1 to TRBJ2-5, with TRBD1 as a possible D gene (6 bases). The clonotype comes from a woman aged 30 to 39 with type 1 diabetes. The CDR3 region is CASSFQGRGQTQYF. In DNA form, the CDR3 reads TGCGCCAGCAGCTTCCAGGGGCGAGGACAGACCCAGTACTTC.